These T cell receptor beta chains were read from a single sample in a study of blood T cell repertoires in COVID-19. The assay was immunoSEQ multiplex PCR, and TCRdb's table has in-frame clones only and misses some. The sample contains 250,000 or so clones, around 85% of which appear only once. Sequencing used peripheral blood. The source of these receptors is a man in his fifties or sixties with acute or convalescent COVID-19. Both conserved end residues are part of each CDR3. The order of the fields is clone size, J gene, V gene, D gene, CDR3 DNA, CDR3 protein. A D gene is named only where the DNA matches it firmly. The size entry is marked missing in some rows and otherwise reads once, few, many or a size class.

clone_size: .
j_call: TRBJ2-5
v_call: TRBV4-2
d_call: TRBD2
cdr3_nt: TGTGCCAGCAGCCAAGATCCAGCGGGAGGGGGCCAAGAGACCCAGTACTTC
cdr3_aa: CASSQDPAGGGQETQYF

clone_size: .
j_call: TRBJ2-1
v_call: TRBV5-1
d_call: .
cdr3_nt: TGCGCCAGCAGCCAGTTCCTAGGATTTACTACCAATGAGCAGTTCTTC
cdr3_aa: CASSQFLGFTTNEQFF

clone_size: .
j_call: TRBJ2-7
v_call: TRBV19
d_call: .
cdr3_nt: TGTGCCAGTAGTCCCCACAGGCCCTGGGCATACGAGCAGTACTTC
cdr3_aa: CASSPHRPWAYEQYF

clone_size: .
j_call: TRBJ2-7
v_call: TRBV6-1
d_call: .
cdr3_nt: TGTGCCAGCAGTGAAGCGGCCAGGGCCTACGAGCAGTACTTC
cdr3_aa: CASSEAARAYEQYF

clone_size: .
j_call: TRBJ1-2
v_call: TRBV6-5
d_call: .
cdr3_nt: TGTGCCAGCAGTTACTCACAGGGAGAAGGCTACACCTTC
cdr3_aa: CASSYSQGEGYTF

clone_size: .
j_call: TRBJ1-4
v_call: TRBV27
d_call: .
cdr3_nt: TGTGCCAGCAGTTTATCCGGGGTTTGGATTGAAAAACTGTTTTTT
cdr3_aa: CASSLSGVWIEKLFF

clone_size: .
j_call: TRBJ2-3
v_call: TRBV6-5
d_call: TRBD1
cdr3_nt: TGTGCCAGCCGCGGCAGGGGGCGCGCAGATACGCAGTATTTT
cdr3_aa: CASRGRGRADTQYF

clone_size: once
j_call: TRBJ2-5
v_call: TRBV29-1
d_call: .
cdr3_nt: TGCAGCGGGGAACAGGGGCGGGGAGAGACCCAGTACTTC
cdr3_aa: CSGEQGRGETQYF

clone_size: .
j_call: TRBJ2-2
v_call: TRBV28
d_call: TRBD1
cdr3_nt: TGTGCCAGCAGTATGACAGGGGACTACACCGGGGAGCTGTTTTTT
cdr3_aa: CASSMTGDYTGELFF

clone_size: .
j_call: TRBJ2-7
v_call: TRBV20-1
d_call: TRBD1
cdr3_nt: TGCAGTGCTAGTCACAGGGGGTCCCGGTACGAGCAGTACTTC
cdr3_aa: CSASHRGSRYEQYF

clone_size: .
j_call: TRBJ1-6
v_call: TRBV9
d_call: .
cdr3_nt: TGTGCCAGCAGCTTACAGCCCGTCGACCGAGGGGGAAACTCACCCCTCCACTTT
cdr3_aa: CASSLQPVDRGGNSPLHF

clone_size: .
j_call: TRBJ2-5
v_call: TRBV7-3
d_call: TRBD2
cdr3_nt: TGTGCCAGCAGCGCAGCGGGACTCCCCCAAGAGACCCAGTACTTC
cdr3_aa: CASSAAGLPQETQYF

clone_size: .
j_call: TRBJ1-4
v_call: TRBV19
d_call: TRBD1
cdr3_nt: TGTGCCAGTAGTGGGACAGCAACTAATGAAAAACTGTTTTTT
cdr3_aa: CASSGTATNEKLFF

clone_size: once
j_call: TRBJ1-2
v_call: TRBV12-3/TRBV12-4
d_call: .
cdr3_nt: TGTGCCACGCGGCCACCGGACTATGGCTACACCTTC
cdr3_aa: CATRPPDYGYTF

clone_size: .
j_call: TRBJ1-5
v_call: TRBV4-2
d_call: .
cdr3_nt: TGTGCCAGCAGCCAAGGAAGACAGGAGTTCTGCAATCAGCCCCAGCATTTT
cdr3_aa: CASSQGRQEFCNQPQHF

clone_size: .
j_call: TRBJ2-1
v_call: TRBV9
d_call: TRBD1
cdr3_nt: TGTGCCAGCAGCGTAGACGGGACAGACAATGAGCAGTTCTTC
cdr3_aa: CASSVDGTDNEQFF

clone_size: .
j_call: TRBJ2-3
v_call: TRBV3-1/TRBV3-2
d_call: TRBD2
cdr3_nt: TGTGCCAGCAGCCAAGTTAGCGGGGGCACAGATACGCAGTATTTT
cdr3_aa: CASSQVSGGTDTQYF

clone_size: once
j_call: TRBJ1-2
v_call: TRBV12-3/TRBV12-4
d_call: .
cdr3_nt: TGTGCCAGCGCCTCCGGGATTTATGGCTACACCTTC
cdr3_aa: CASASGIYGYTF

clone_size: .
j_call: TRBJ1-2
v_call: TRBV7-2
d_call: .
cdr3_nt: TGTGCCAGCACCTGGGGGGATTTAAACTATGGCTACACCTTC
cdr3_aa: CASTWGDLNYGYTF

clone_size: .
j_call: TRBJ2-7
v_call: TRBV7-8
d_call: TRBD1
cdr3_nt: TGTGCCAGCAGCTTAGGGACAGGGGAACGGTACTTC
cdr3_aa: CASSLGTGERYF

clone_size: .
j_call: TRBJ2-7
v_call: TRBV6-6
d_call: TRBD2
cdr3_nt: TGTGCCAGCAGTTATCGGACTAGCGGGAGTTCGGTGCCGTACTTC
cdr3_aa: CASSYRTSGSSVPYF

clone_size: .
j_call: TRBJ1-4
v_call: TRBV11-2
d_call: TRBD1
cdr3_nt: TGTGCCAGCAGCCCAATGACAGGGGGAAGACGTAATGAAAAACTGTTTTTT
cdr3_aa: CASSPMTGGRRNEKLFF

clone_size: once
j_call: TRBJ1-5
v_call: TRBV24-1
d_call: TRBD1
cdr3_nt: TGTGCCACCCGTGGACAGGGAGACAATCAGCCCCAGCATTTT
cdr3_aa: CATRGQGDNQPQHF